This TCR beta chain was documented in a study of T cell responses to AZD1222 COVID-19 vaccine. Comment on this clone: Its specificity is not known.

The germline V and J ends were trimmed by 2 bases and 4 bases, with 12 bases remaining between them. The CDR3 contains 15 residues. Per germline, CDR1 SGHVS and CDR2 FQNEAQ. The data were produced by immunoSEQ multiplex PCR, yet TCRdb's version contains in-frame clones alone and is incomplete. The sample includes some 96,000 clones, around nine tenths of them seen just once. Study conclusions and caveats: Spike-specific TCR breadth and depth rose after two AZD1222 doses. Without day 14 samples, only post-peak T cell repertoires were studied.

V gene TRBV7-8 combines with J gene TRBJ1-5; a weak D match, TRBD1 (6 bases). This specimen consisted of peripheral blood, obtained 28 days after the second AZD1222 dose. The receptor was isolated from an adult who received the AZD1222 COVID-19 vaccine. The CDR3 DNA sequence: TGTGCCAGCAGCTTACGCAGGGGCGAAAATCAGCCCCAGCATTTT. Its protein product is CASSLRRGENQPQHF.